The following is a T cell receptor (beta chain) sequence with its context. Original methodology: Reference gene primer amplification gave nucleated cell count estimates. Assay used: immunoSEQ multiplex PCR; TCRdb lists only in-frame clones, some missing. Clone size and the V and J calls come from that table; the DNA yielded D and trimming. The profile covers some 69,000 clones, with roughly 88% appearing a single time and approximately 0.57% taken by the ten largest. These data originate in a study of blood T cell repertoires in COVID-19. Turning to the study itself: Italy, Spain and the United States were the sources of the convalescent and acute COVID-19 samples. PBMCs, B-cell-depleted T cells, or T cells provided the cDNA or gDNA that made up the material.

Followed over time, Seattle patients had been enrolled while infection was active. Trimming took 3 bases from V and 4 from J, leaving 9 bases between them. The CDR3 runs to 12 residues. From germline, CDR1 is SQVTM and CDR2 ANQGSEA. Sequencing was carried out using peripheral blood. V gene TRBV29-1 combines with J gene TRBJ2-5; D is unclear. This receptor was taken from a man over 45 with COVID-19, enrolled during active disease. CDR3: CSVDKERETQYF. The CDR3 DNA follows: TGCAGCGTTGATAAAGAGCGAGAGACCCAGTACTTC.